The 8 T cell receptor beta chains below all came from one sample that was sequenced in a study of blood T cell repertoires in COVID-19. The data were produced by immunoSEQ multiplex PCR, yet TCRdb's version contains in-frame clones alone and is incomplete. The sample lists roughly 190,000 clones, about four fifths occurring once. Sample: peripheral blood. The receptor set was obtained from a woman aged 40-49 years with acute or convalescent COVID-19.

The rearrangement uses TRBV7-9 and TRBJ2-1; 8 nucleotides agree with TRBD2. CDR1 and CDR2 (germline): SEHNR, FQNEAQ (reference sequence). The CDR3 loop spans 17 amino acids. V shed 4 bases and J 2 bases; nucleotides not matched to a gene: 10. The CDR3 coding sequence is TGTGCCAGCAGCTGGGGGCTAGCGGGCCAAACCTACAATGAGCAGTTCTTC. This gives the protein CASSWGLAGQTYNEQFF. Full variable domain (rest looked up from reference TRBV7-9 and TRBJ2-1): DTGVSQNPRHKITKRGQNVTFRCDPISEHNRLYWYRQTLGQGPEFLTYFQNEAQLEKSRLLSDRFSAERPKGSFSTLEIQRTEQGDSAMYLCASSWGLAGQTYNEQFFGPGTRLTVL.

This chain links TRBV7-8 with TRBJ2-1; D unresolved. The CDR3 covers 14 residues. CDR1 is SGHVS, CDR2 FQNEAQ, per germline. V shed 1 base and J shed 9 bases, with 13 bases lying between them. CDR3 protein: CASSLGGLVSEQFF. The CDR3 DNA follows: TGTGCCAGCAGCTTAGGAGGTCTGGTGTCTGAGCAGTTCTTC.

The V call is TRBV24-1, the J call TRBJ1-2, with D possibly TRBD1 on 5 matching bases. Per germline, CDR1 KGHDR and CDR2 SFDVKD. The CDR3 contains 14 residues. V was clipped by 4 bases and J by 8 bases, with 16 bases between them. CDR3 sequence: CATSETTGYEGYTF. The DNA of the CDR3 is TGTGCCACCAGTGAGACCACAGGTTATGAGGGCTACACCTTC.

J is TRBJ2-3 and V is TRBV20-1; 12 positions agree with TRBD2. Germline V lookup: CDR1 DFQATT, CDR2 SNEGSKA (reference sequence). Unmatched junction bases numbered 5, after V lost 3 bases and J lost 4 bases. The CDR3 runs 15 residues. CDR3 sequence reads: CSASGSSGRADTQYF. The CDR3 bases are TGCAGTGCTAGTGGGTCTAGCGGGAGGGCAGATACGCAGTATTTT.

This clone was counted a few times. The J gene is TRBJ2-7, the V gene TRBV7-6; TRBD1 is a possible D gene (5 bases). V dropped 1 base and J dropped 6 bases, with 16 bases sitting between them. The CDR3 runs to 15 residues. Germline CDR1 and CDR2: SGHVS and FNYEAQ. The CDR3 sequence is CASSLGVGGASEQYF. Here the CDR3 DNA reads TGTGCCAGCAGCTTAGGGGTCGGTGGGGCAAGCGAGCAGTACTTC.

This clone occurred once. The V and J genes are TRBV18 and TRBJ1-5; D call uncertain. Germline V gene lookup returns CDR1 KGHSH and CDR2 LQKENI. The CDR3 runs to 13 residues. The ends were cut back, 2 bases at V and 6 bases at J, with 8 bases in the middle. CDR3 protein: CASSPEASQPQHF. Here the CDR3 DNA reads TGTGCCAGCTCACCAGAAGCAAGTCAGCCCCAGCATTTT. The full variable domain, in which reference TRBV18 and TRBJ1-5 provide the parts outside the CDR3, is NAGVMQNPRHLVRRRGQEARLRCSPMKGHSHVYWYRQLPEEGLKFMVYLQKENIIDESGMPKERFSAEFPKEGPSILRIQQVVRGDSAAYFCASSPEASQPQHFGDGTRLSIL.

There are a few counts of this clone. The genes are TRBV5-1 and TRBJ2-1, with TRBD1 matching over 7 bases. Germline values: CDR1 SGHRS, CDR2 YFSETQ. This CDR3 has 14 amino acids. V lost 7 bases and J lost 4; bases outside the gene matches: 8. The CDR3 loop is CASSRDSPYNEQFF. As DNA, the CDR3 is TGCGCCAGCTCGAGGGACAGTCCATACAATGAGCAGTTCTTC.

This sequence joins TRBV30 and TRBJ2-1, with D possibly being TRBD2 (5 bases). From germline, CDR1 is GTSNPN and CDR2 SVGIG (reference sequence). This CDR3 region has 13 residues. Trimming cost V 5 bases and J 1 base, with 9 bases left between them. The CDR3 nucleotides are TGTGCCTGGGTGGCGGGTTCCTACAATGAGCAGTTCTTC. The encoded protein is CAWVAGSYNEQFF. Supplemented by reference TRBV30 and TRBJ2-1, the full variable domain reads SQTIHQWPATLVQPVGSPLSLECTVEGTSNPNLYWYRQAAGRGLQLLFYSVGIGQISSEVPQNLSASRPQDRQFILSSKKLLLSDSGFYLCAWVAGSYNEQFFGPGTRLTVL.